A selection of T cell receptor beta chains follows, all from one sample in a study of blood T cell repertoires in COVID-19. Profiled with immunoSEQ multiplex PCR; TCRdb holds only in-frame clones, not every one. The sample lists tens of thousands of clones; around 84% were seen once. The specimen was peripheral blood. The receptor source for this set is a woman older than 75 with acute or convalescent COVID-19. CDR3s include the opening cysteine and the closing phenylalanine or tryptophan. Fields, in order: V gene, D gene, clone size, J gene, CDR3 DNA, CDR3 protein. A D gene is named only where the DNA matches it firmly. Only part of the rows carry a size: once, few, many, or a class if the clone is expanded.

>TRBV7-9|.|.|TRBJ1-2
TGTGCCAGCACTGGAGTCCTGGCGGGAGGAAACTATGGCTACACCTTC
CASTGVLAGGNYGYTF
>TRBV7-6|.|.|TRBJ1-3
TGTGCCAGCAGCTTAGGCAGCCGGGGTCCGGCTGGAAACACCATATATTTT
CASSLGSRGPAGNTIYF
>TRBV7-8|TRBD1|.|TRBJ2-1
TGTGCCAGCAGCTCGACAGGGGCCACCCAAAATGAGCAGTTCTTC
CASSSTGATQNEQFF
>TRBV13|.|.|TRBJ2-1
TGTGCCAGCAGCTTCACTAGCAATGAGCAGTTCTTC
CASSFTSNEQFF
>TRBV11-2|TRBD2|.|TRBJ2-5
TGTGCCAGCAGCCCCCGCCCGGGGGGTCAAGAGACCCAGTACTTC
CASSPRPGGQETQYF
>TRBV11-2|TRBD2|.|TRBJ2-1
TGTGCCAGCAGCTTAACGGGGGGCTCCTACAATGAGCAGTTCTTC
CASSLTGGSYNEQFF
>TRBV2|.|.|TRBJ2-1
TGTGCCAGCATGTTCGGCGGGGGCCCGTACAATGAGCAGTTCTTC
CASMFGGGPYNEQFF
>TRBV10-3|TRBD2|.|TRBJ2-3
TGTGCCCTGGCCAGCGGGGGGCGAGATACGCAGTATTTT
CALASGGRDTQYF
>TRBV11-2|.|once|TRBJ1-1
TGTGCCAGCAGCTTCGGGACATACACTGAAGCTTTCTTT
CASSFGTYTEAFF
>TRBV6-5|TRBD2|.|TRBJ2-2
TGTGCCAGCAGTTCCGGGGGGGGTTTGAACACCGGGGAGCTGTTTTTT
CASSSGGGLNTGELFF
>TRBV6-5|.|.|TRBJ2-5
TGTGCCAGCAATACAGGCCTCGGAAGGGAGACCCAGTACTTC
CASNTGLGRETQYF
>TRBV7-2|.|.|TRBJ1-2
TGTGCCAGCAGCTTAGGGGAGAATGGCTACACCTTC
CASSLGENGYTF
>TRBV9|.|.|TRBJ1-4
TGTGCCAGCAGCGTAGGCCCCCCGGGACACGGTAATGAAAAACTGTTTTTT
CASSVGPPGHGNEKLFF
>TRBV20-1|.|.|TRBJ1-3
TGCAGTGCGCACGTCGGTGGCACCATATATTTT
CSAHVGGTIYF
>TRBV11-3|.|once|TRBJ2-2
TGTGCCAGCAGCTTCCTAGCCGCCGGGGAGCTGTTTTTT
CASSFLAAGELFF
>TRBV5-1|.|.|TRBJ1-4
TGCGCCAGCAGCTTGTCGGGGGTGAGGGGCGAAAAACTGTTTTTT
CASSLSGVRGEKLFF
>TRBV19|.|.|TRBJ1-6
TGTGCCAGCGCCGGGACATCGAATTCACCCCTCCACTTT
CASAGTSNSPLHF
>TRBV2|.|.|TRBJ1-1
TGTGCCAGCAAAGGTACAGGAGGGACTGAAGCTTTCTTT
CASKGTGGTEAFF
>TRBV19|TRBD1|.|TRBJ1-1
TGTGCCAGTAGTTCACAGGGGGCGGTTACTGAAGCTTTCTTT
CASSSQGAVTEAFF
>TRBV5-1|TRBD1|.|TRBJ2-5
TGCGCCAGCAGCTGGGGGACAGGGCAAGAGACCCAGTACTTC
CASSWGTGQETQYF
>TRBV6-6|TRBD2|.|TRBJ2-1
TGTGCCAGCAGTTACGAAGCGGGGACCTACAATGAGCAGTTCTTC
CASSYEAGTYNEQFF
>TRBV7-8|TRBD2|.|TRBJ2-3
TGTGCCAGCAGCCTCGGGGTAGCGGGGCCCCGGGATACGCAGTATTTT
CASSLGVAGPRDTQYF
>TRBV6-2/TRBV6-3|TRBD2|.|TRBJ2-4
TGTGCCAGCAGCCGGACTAGCGGGGGCGTAGCCAAAAACATTCAGTACTTC
CASSRTSGGVAKNIQYF
>TRBV5-3|TRBD1|.|TRBJ2-7
TGTGCCAGAAGCTTCAGACAGGGTAGCTCCTACGAGCAGTACTTC
CARSFRQGSSYEQYF
>TRBV19|TRBD1|.|TRBJ1-2
TGTGCCAGTAGTACGGACAGGGATCACTATGGCTACACCTTC
CASSTDRDHYGYTF
>TRBV7-6|.|.|TRBJ2-7
TGTGCCAGCAGCCTGGACGGGAGCTCCTACGAGCAGTACTTC
CASSLDGSSYEQYF
>TRBV5-1|TRBD1|.|TRBJ2-1
TGCGCCAGCAGCCCCGCGGGACAGGGATACAATGAGCAGTTCTTC
CASSPAGQGYNEQFF
>TRBV7-7|TRBD2|.|TRBJ2-1
TGTGCCAGCAGCGATGGACTAGCGGGGGCGGGGGTAGAGCAGTTCTTC
CASSDGLAGAGVEQFF
>TRBV19|TRBD1|.|TRBJ1-5
TGTGCCAGTAGTATCCCTTCCGGGACAGGGGGTCGTCAGCCCCAGCATTTT
CASSIPSGTGGRQPQHF
>TRBV6-5|TRBD1|.|TRBJ1-5
TGTGCCAGCAGTCAACGACAGGGCCTGGGTCAGCCCCAGCATTTT
CASSQRQGLGQPQHF
>TRBV7-8|.|.|TRBJ1-2
TGTGCCAGCAGCTTTTTGCTCGGGGAAGGAGGGTATGGCTACACCTTC
CASSFLLGEGGYGYTF
>TRBV27|TRBD1|.|TRBJ1-5
TGTGCCAGCAGTGTCAGGGGGTGGAATCAGCCCCAGCATTTT
CASSVRGWNQPQHF
>TRBV12-5|TRBD2|.|TRBJ2-3
TGTGCTAGTGGCCAGAGTAGCGGGGGGCCAACTTTT
CASGQSSGGPTF